This entry describes one TCR beta chain. Its antigen is as yet unknown. It was CD45RO-negative cells, positively selected for CCR7, that made up naive CD8 cells, with terminally differentiated effector memory CD45RA+ cells excluded. The donors, healthy adults who were HIV-negative, had experienced no recent acute infections or vaccinations. Every donor was a Caucasian adult from Nashville, Tennessee. Libraries were prepared by immunoSEQ multiplex PCR; TCRdb keeps only in-frame clonotypes and omits some of them. The sample lists roughly 2,000,000 clones; about 95% were seen once. The data stem from a study of shared clonotypes between healthy human individuals. Study-wide findings and caveats: Sharing across a few donors was seen in 4% to 6.5% of naive CD4 clonotypes. For sorted subsets, rarefaction showed incomplete sequencing despite large depth.

CDR3 length equals 15 residues. Germline CDR1 MNHNY, CDR2 SVGAGI (reference sequence). Trimming removed 5 bases from V and 6 bases from J, with 16 bases in between. Sequencing was performed on naive CD8+ T cells sorted from blood. The TCR was taken from a man younger than 30 in good health. The genes are TRBV6-6 and TRBJ2-2; TRBD2 is a possible D gene (6 bases). CDR3 nucleotide sequence: TGTGCCAGCAGTCAAGTACGGGACTCAGCCGGGGAGCTGTTTTTT. Translating it yields CASSQVRDSAGELFF.